The entry that follows covers one T cell receptor (beta chain) sequence. What antigen it recognizes has not been identified. Base qualities were left out, and no much larger clone turns up one base away. The data were taken from a study of blood T cell repertoires in COVID-19 (dated by TCRdb to 2020 to 2022). For context, the study as a whole: Samples from collaborators originated in the United States, Italy and Spain and spanned both the acute and convalescent phases of COVID-19. Nearly every sample came with metadata listing a de-identified subject ID, COVID-19 status, age in years and sex. The prospective study material was composed of cDNA or gDNA derived from T cells, B-cell-depleted T cells, or PBMCs. Deeply sampled blood TCRbeta repertoires from subjects exposed to, actively infected with, or recovered from COVID-19 were included in the dataset. HLA class I and class II types, where available, came from metadata supplied by the sample provider rather than from assay-based typing. The samples were drawn from two sources: the first 160 participants of the ongoing ImmuneRACE study, and 1,000 to 1,500 subjects contributed by 6 global collaborators. The repertoires were released in a freely available public database meant as a resource for research on the immune response to SARS-CoV-2.

TCRbeta CDR3 regions were amplified from genomic DNA using the immunoSEQ Assay, a bias-controlled multiplex PCR. The authors' analysis ran thus. The number of nucleated cells in each sample was estimated by amplification of reference gene primers within the assay. To quantify the absolute abundance of each unique TCRbeta CDR3 rearrangement, sequence reads were collapsed and filtered. For each sample, productive Simpson clonality was calculated as the square root of Simpson's diversity index across productive rearrangements. TCRdb carries this immuneACCESS record with in-frame sequences only. Its versions omit some clonotypes, under half of them owing to an unresolved V gene in the studies checked, with the rest unexplained. V and J calls and clone size are those listed in that table; D and trimming were worked out from the DNA. For this sample there are around 280,000 clones; roughly 80% appear just once. Of the sample, around 4.1% is held by the ten largest clones.

The investigation overall reported the following: The quantity of clinical and demographic metadata differed by source and by participant and was supplied without curation.

Whole blood was collected in K2EDTA tubes by collaborating institutions according to the institutions' own protocols. For TCRbeta analysis, collaborators shipped samples as frozen whole blood, isolated PBMCs, or DNA extracted from either of those sample types. Trimming removed 4 bases from V and 7 bases from J; the gene matches leave 9 bases unexplained. Taken from cysteine to phenylalanine, the CDR3 has 14 residues. Here the CDR3 DNA is all that survives: 42 bases in frame from base 1. CDR1 SGHDT and CDR2 YYEEEE are derived from the germline V gene. The sequence links TRBV5-6 to TRBJ1-1, and 8 junctional nucleotides match TRBD1. Sequenced: peripheral blood. This receptor was obtained from a woman between 45 and 60 years old with active or convalescent COVID-19. The CDR3 region has the sequence CASSQPGQVFEAFF. The base sequence is TGTGCCAGCAGCCAGCCGGGACAGGTGTTTGAAGCTTTCTTT.